These 4 T cell receptor beta chains were all obtained from the same sample, sequenced in a study of regulatory T cells in long-lasting Graves disease. Documented time point: newly diagnosed GD, antithyroid drugs for less than 3 months. Researchers made the TCR library from RNA that was extracted from PBMCs. Researchers made TCR beta libraries by using iRepertoire HTBI primers and running Arm-PCR on CDR3 regions. TCRdb re-called the multiplex PCR reads through MiXCR, storing one row per CDR3 protein. The top ten hold approximately 16% of the sample, which has about 470,000 distinct CDR3 sequences, approximately 15% seen once. This same sample was also taken into another study, of T cells in Graves' hyperthyroidism and ophthalmopathy.

This sample comprised peripheral blood mononuclear cells (PBMCs), obtained at new diagnosis, from a patient treated with antithyroid drugs. The receptors shown here come from a young woman with Graves disease.

On this clonotype: A much larger clone differs from this one at a single base, so this may be a read error. V usage is TRBV2 and J usage is TRBJ2-1; D is perhaps TRBD2 (6 bases). Germline V gene lookup returns CDR1 SNHLY and CDR2 FYNNEI. This CDR3 has 13 residues. CDR3 DNA: TGTGCCAGCACCGGCGGGAACGACAATGAGCGGTTCTTC. Residues: CASTGGNDNERFF. Complete variable domain (other parts from reference TRBV2 and TRBJ2-1): EPEVTQTPSHQVTQMGQEVILRCVPISNHLYFYWYRQILGQKVEFLVSFYNNEISEKSEIFDDQFSVERPDGSNFTLKIRSTKLEDSAMYFCASTGGNDNERFFGPGTRLTVL.

This clonotype has ten or more counts. The gene calls are TRBV2 and TRBJ2-3; 9 nucleotides align to TRBD2. With V trimmed by 6 bases and J by 0 bases, 4 bases remained unmatched. The length of the CDR3 is 15 residues. CDR1 is SNHLY, CDR2 FYNNEI, per germline. The CDR3: CASRATSGSTDTQYF. The CDR3 DNA sequence: TGTGCCAGCAGAGCAACTAGCGGGAGCACAGATACGCAGTATTTT.

This clonotype was observed many times. The chain is built from TRBV28 and TRBJ1-1, with a tentative D call TRBD1 (5 bases). With 3 bases removed from V and 1 base from J, the gap between germline ends came to 9 bases. Germline V CDR1 and CDR2: MDHEN, SYDVKM. CDR3 size: 14 residues. The CDR3 region has the DNA TGTGCCAGCAGTTTGGGGGGGAAGAACACTGAAGCTTTCTTT. This codes for CASSLGGKNTEAFF. The full variable domain, rest sourced from reference TRBV28 and TRBJ1-1, is DVKVTQSSRYLVKRTGEKVFLECVQDMDHENMFWYRQDPGLGLRLIYFSYDVKMKEKGDIPEGYSVSREKKERFSLILESASTNQTSMYLCASSLGGKNTEAFFGQGTRLTVV.

This clonotype was seen at least ten times. This chain uses TRBV28 with TRBJ2-7, with 9 bases aligning to TRBD2. Trimming at V came to 6 bases and at J to 1 base, leaving 4 bases not matched to a gene. Per the germline V gene, CDR1 is MDHEN and CDR2 is SYDVKM. This CDR3 region has 14 residues. The DNA for the CDR3 is TGTGCCAGCAGGCTGGCGGGAGGGTCCTACGAGCAGTACTTC. Protein: CASRLAGGSYEQYF.